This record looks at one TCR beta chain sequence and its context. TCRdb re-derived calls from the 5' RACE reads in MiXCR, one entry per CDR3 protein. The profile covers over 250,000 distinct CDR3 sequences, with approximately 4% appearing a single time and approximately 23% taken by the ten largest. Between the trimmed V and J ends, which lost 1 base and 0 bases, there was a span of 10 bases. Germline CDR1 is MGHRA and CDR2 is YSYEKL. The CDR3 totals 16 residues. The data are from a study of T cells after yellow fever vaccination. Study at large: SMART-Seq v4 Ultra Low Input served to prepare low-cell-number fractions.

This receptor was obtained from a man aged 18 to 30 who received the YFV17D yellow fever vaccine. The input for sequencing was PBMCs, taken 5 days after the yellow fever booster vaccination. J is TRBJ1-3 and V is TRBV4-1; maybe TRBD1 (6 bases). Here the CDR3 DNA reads TGCGCCAGCAGCCAAGGTGGGGGCCGCTCTGGAAACACCATATATTTT. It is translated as CASSQGGGRSGNTIYF.